This entry lists 32 T cell receptor beta chains sequenced from one sample in a study of blood T cell repertoires in COVID-19. The method was immunoSEQ multiplex PCR; TCRdb's version includes in-frame clones alone and lacks a portion of them. The sample shows about 130,000 clones, around 84% of them seen only once. The sequenced material came from PBMCs or T cells enriched from blood (not recorded which). These receptors all come from a middle-aged man with acute COVID-19.

In this sample, this clone turned up a few times. The chain couples TRBV5-4 to TRBJ2-6, with 7 bases aligning to TRBD2. The V segment lost 3 bases and the J segment 2 bases; nucleotides outside the gene matches: 11. The CDR3 is 18 amino acids. Per germline, CDR1 SGHNT and CDR2 YYREEE (reference sequence). CDR3 protein: CASSSGGPGSTGANVLTF. In DNA form, the CDR3 reads TGTGCCAGCAGCTCGGGGGGACCAGGGTCAACTGGGGCCAACGTCCTGACTTTC.

The J gene is TRBJ2-1, the V gene TRBV5-1; D is perhaps TRBD1 (6 bases). Germline V gene sequence: CDR1 SGHRS, CDR2 YFSETQ. The germline V and J ends were trimmed by 5 bases and 4 bases, with 16 bases remaining between them. This CDR3 has 15 residues. In DNA form, the CDR3 reads TGCGCCAGCAGGGGGCAGGGGTGGTCATACAATGAGCAGTTCTTC. Amino acids: CASRGQGWSYNEQFF. The entire variable domain, with the rest obtained from reference TRBV5-1 and TRBJ2-1, is as follows: KAGVTQTPRYLIKTRGQQVTLSCSPISGHRSVSWYQQTPGQGLQFLFEYFSETQRNKGNFPGRFSGRQFSNSRSEMNVSTLELGDSALYLCASRGQGWSYNEQFFGPGTRLTVL.

In this sample, this clone turned up a few times. The chain couples TRBV3-1 (or the pseudogene TRBV3-2) to TRBJ2-7; 9 bases fit TRBD1. This CDR3 comprises 16 residues. CDR1 and CDR2 from the germline V gene are LGHDT and YNNKEL (reference sequence). V lost 3 bases, J lost 0 bases, and 6 bases stayed unmatched. The CDR3 DNA reads TGTGCCAGCAGCCACTCTCAGGACAGGGGCTCCTACGAGCAGTACTTC. Protein sequence: CASSHSQDRGSYEQYF.

V usage is TRBV11-2 and J usage is TRBJ1-1; 7 positions agree with TRBD1. This CDR3 contains 15 residues. J was trimmed by 0 bases and V by 1 base; bases with no gene match: 2. Germline V lookup: CDR1 SGHAT, CDR2 FQNNGV. The CDR3 DNA follows: TGTGCCAGCAGCTTAGCAGGGGGGATGAACACTGAAGCTTTCTTT. Its protein is CASSLAGGMNTEAFF.

The chain links TRBV27 to TRBJ1-5; D possibly corresponds to TRBD1 (5 bases). The CDR3 extends over 15 amino acids. Germline assignment: CDR1 MNHEY and CDR2 SMNVEV (reference sequence). V was cut by 4 bases and J by 7 bases, with 17 bases left in between. CDR3 in amino acids: CASSSTDGKGQPQHF. The CDR3 bases are TGTGCCAGCAGTTCTACGGACGGTAAGGGGCAGCCCCAGCATTTT.

Written as DNA, the CDR3 is TGTGCCATCAGTGAGTCTTTTGGACAGGGGTCTGAGGGCTACACCTTC. Its protein product is CAISESFGQGSEGYTF. The gene calls are TRBV10-3 and TRBJ1-2, with TRBD1 identical over 9 bases. Germline values: CDR1 ENHRY, CDR2 SYGVKD. The CDR3 sequence is 16 residues long. Trimming took 0 bases from V and 8 from J; bases not matched to a gene: 10.

The V and J genes are TRBV3-1 (or the pseudogene TRBV3-2) and TRBJ2-3, with 7 bases that match TRBD1. Germline-derived CDR1 and CDR2 are LGHDT and YNNKEL (reference sequence). This CDR3 contains 16 residues. V dropped 4 bases and J dropped 2; count of bases not matched to a gene: 9. CDR3: CASSRENRGITDTQYF. The CDR3 region has the DNA TGTGCCAGCAGCCGAGAAAACAGGGGTATCACAGATACGCAGTATTTT.

This clone was seen a few times. This CDR3 is CASSQDASGGTNYGYTF. The CDR3 coding sequence is TGTGCCAGCAGCCAAGATGCCTCGGGGGGGACTAACTATGGCTACACCTTC. J is TRBJ1-2 and V is TRBV3-1 (or the pseudogene TRBV3-2), with D maybe TRBD1 (5 bases). Per the germline V gene, CDR1 is LGHDT and CDR2 is YNNKEL (reference sequence). The CDR3 has 17 amino acids. Trimming took off 0 bases at V and 0 bases at J, with 14 bases between the two ends.

The chain is built from TRBV24-1 and TRBJ2-5; D uncertain. The ends were cut back, 3 bases at V and 2 bases at J, with 12 bases in the middle. The CDR3 runs 15 residues. In germline, CDR1 is KGHDR, CDR2 SFDVKD. The CDR3 loop reads CATSDADTFQETQYF. The DNA for the CDR3 is TGTGCCACCAGTGATGCTGACACCTTTCAAGAGACCCAGTACTTC.

The J gene is TRBJ1-2, the V gene TRBV30; weak D call: TRBD1 (5 bases). The CDR3 consists of 14 residues. The V end was cut by 2 bases, the J end by 4 bases, with 14 bases between. Germline CDR1 and CDR2: GTSNPN and SVGIG (reference sequence). CDR3 sequence: CAWSLPEGPYGYTF. The CDR3 DNA reads TGTGCCTGGAGTCTTCCGGAGGGGCCCTATGGCTACACCTTC.

The V call is TRBV5-1, the J call TRBJ1-5, with 7 bases matching TRBD1. The CDR3 loop spans 15 amino acids. Per germline, CDR1 SGHRS and CDR2 YFSETQ. V gave up 4 bases and J gave up 5 bases; unmatched junction bases: 9. The DNA of the CDR3 is TGCGCCAGCAGCCCCGAGGGGGCGCAGGATCAGCCCCAGCATTTT. As protein: CASSPEGAQDQPQHF.

This clone was observed once. The chain employs TRBV28 and TRBJ1-4; tentatively, D is TRBD1 (6 bases). This CDR3 region has 15 residues. The V gene lost 3 bases and the J gene lost 4 bases, with 12 bases spanning the gap. Germline V lookup: CDR1 MDHEN, CDR2 SYDVKM. The CDR3 reads CASSLGGAGNEKLFF. The CDR3 coding sequence is TGTGCCAGCAGTTTGGGGGGGGCAGGTAATGAAAAACTGTTTTTT.

This chain connects TRBV7-2 to TRBJ2-2, with D maybe TRBD1 (6 bases). Germline loops: CDR1 SGHTA, CDR2 FQGNSA. The CDR3 consists of 15 residues. Trimming removed 7 bases at V and 4 bases at J, with 16 bases between. The CDR3 DNA sequence: TGTGCCAGCACCCAACCACAGGGTGGCACCGGGGAGCTGTTTTTT. Translated: CASTQPQGGTGELFF.

This chain links TRBV3-1 (or the pseudogene TRBV3-2) with TRBJ1-2; perhaps TRBD1 as D (5 bases). CDR3 length equals 11 residues. Germline V lookup: CDR1 LGHDT, CDR2 YNNKEL (reference sequence). V was cut by 11 bases and J by 2 bases, with 9 bases left in between. In nucleotides, the CDR3 is TGTGCCCTTCAGGGAAACTATGGCTACACCTTC. This sequence encodes CALQGNYGYTF.

The gene calls are TRBV19 and TRBJ1-4; TRBD1 is a possible D gene (5 bases). V dropped 6 bases and J dropped 14 bases, with 22 bases sitting between them. CDR1 is LNHDA, CDR2 SQIVND, per germline (reference sequence). This CDR3 has 14 residues. CDR3 nucleotides: TGTGCCAGTAGCGACGGGTTCAGGGTAGTGTCGCTGTTTTTT. It codes for CASSDGFRVVSLFF.

The CDR3 sequence is CASYSHGGANTEAFF. As DNA, the CDR3 is TGTGCCAGCTATTCCCACGGGGGGGCTAACACTGAAGCTTTCTTT. V gene TRBV27 combines with J gene TRBJ1-1; a possible D gene is TRBD1 (6 bases). The V and J ends lost 8 bases and 2 bases respectively, with 18 bases between them. Germline-derived CDR1 and CDR2 are MNHEY and SMNVEV (reference sequence). The length of the CDR3 is 15 residues.

The rearrangement links TRBV27 to TRBJ2-7, with D possibly being TRBD2 (5 bases). Per germline, CDR1 MNHEY and CDR2 SMNVEV (reference sequence). The CDR3 covers 13 residues. The germline V and J ends were trimmed by 3 bases and 1 base, with 7 bases remaining between them. The CDR3 sequence is CASSLRGSYEQYF. The CDR3 region has the DNA TGTGCCAGCAGTTTGCGAGGGTCCTACGAGCAGTACTTC.

This clone was counted only a few times. The chain is built from TRBV7-9 and TRBJ1-5; TRBD1 aligns across 7 bases. This CDR3 comprises 12 residues. CDR1 is SEHNR and CDR2 is FQNEAQ in the germline V gene (reference sequence). With 4 bases clipped from V and 9 bases from J, the junction kept 3 bases outside the gene matches. This CDR3 reads CASSSSGGPQHF. The CDR3 DNA is TGTGCCAGCAGCTCCTCAGGGGGGCCCCAGCATTTT.

The chain has TRBV30 and TRBJ1-1; TRBD1 might be the D (5 bases). The CDR3 is 12 residues long. CDR1 and CDR2 (germline): GTSNPN, SVGIG (reference sequence). The V gene lost 5 bases and the J gene lost 5 bases, with 12 bases spanning the gap. As DNA, the CDR3 is TGTGCCTGGTTCAGGGATCTTACTGAAGCTTTCTTT. This gives the protein CAWFRDLTEAFF.

The sample holds a few counts of this clone. The J gene is TRBJ2-7, the V gene TRBV10-2, with 10 bases that match TRBD2. V shed 0 bases and J 5 bases; nucleotides not matched to a gene: 10. The germline gives CDR1 WSHSY, CDR2 SAAADI. This CDR3 spans 17 amino acids. CDR3 bases: TGCGCCAGCAGTGAGTCTTACAAACTAGCGGGATACAACGAGCAGTACTTC. Its translation: CASSESYKLAGYNEQYF.

J is TRBJ2-3 and V is TRBV5-1; D is uncertain. There are 16 residues in the CDR3. The V and J ends lost 4 bases and 1 base respectively, with 16 bases between them. Germline V CDR1 and CDR2: SGHRS, YFSETQ. The CDR3 DNA is TGCGCCAGCAGCCCCACGTCGGTCCCTGGCACAGATACGCAGTATTTT. This translates into CASSPTSVPGTDTQYF.

CDR3 DNA sequence: TGTGCCAGCAGCTTTGGGGCACGGAAGCCAGACTACGAGCAGTACTTC. Translating it yields CASSFGARKPDYEQYF. The chain couples TRBV7-6 to TRBJ2-7, with D possibly being TRBD1 (5 bases). The CDR3 has 16 residues. CDR1 is SGHVS and CDR2 is FNYEAQ in the germline V gene. The V and J ends lost 3 bases and 3 bases respectively, with 18 bases between them.

This clone was detected only once. The J gene is TRBJ2-1, the V gene TRBV2; the D gene is possibly TRBD2 (5 bases). The CDR3 covers 13 residues. Germline CDR1 and CDR2: SNHLY and FYNNEI. V lost 7 bases, J lost 0 bases, and 7 bases lay in between. CDR3: CASNGISYNEQFF. The CDR3 region has the DNA TGTGCCAGCAACGGGATCTCCTACAATGAGCAGTTCTTC.

This chain connects TRBV6-5 to TRBJ1-2, with TRBD1 matching 7 bases. The V gene end was trimmed by 3 bases and the J gene end by 2 bases; junction bases not matched to a gene: 6. Germline CDR1 and CDR2: MNHEY and SVGAGI. The CDR3 totals 15 residues. The CDR3 DNA reads TGTGCCAGCAGTTATCATCCAGGGGGGAACTATGGCTACACCTTC. This codes for CASSYHPGGNYGYTF.

Remarks on this clone: The DNA is omitted, as the CDR3 cannot be located on it reliably, and the CDR3 follows TCRdb's listing. The chain's CDR3 is CASGLGTGQGEYEQYF. This chain joins TRBV12-5 and TRBJ2-7; the table gives TRBD1 as D, unverified against the DNA. Germline loops: CDR1 LGHNT, CDR2 FRNRAP. The CDR3 comprises 16 residues, both ends counted.

The chain is built from TRBV18 and TRBJ2-2; 10 bases align to TRBD1. V gave up 0 bases and J gave up 4 bases; unmatched junction bases: 2. The CDR3 length is 16 residues. Germline V gene lookup returns CDR1 KGHSH and CDR2 LQKENI. The CDR3 DNA reads as TGTGCCAGCTCACCACCGGGACAGGGGAGCACCGGGGAGCTGTTTTTT. This translates into CASSPPGQGSTGELFF.

The chain carries TRBV19 and TRBJ2-5; the D gene is possibly TRBD2 (7 bases). V lost 5 bases to trimming and J lost 2 bases, with 15 bases between them. The CDR3 spans 15 residues. Germline assignment: CDR1 LNHDA and CDR2 SQIVND (reference sequence). The CDR3 loop is CASSGTGRGQETQYF. The CDR3 DNA reads as TGTGCCAGTAGTGGTACTGGGAGGGGGCAAGAGACCCAGTACTTC.

The rearrangement links TRBV28 to TRBJ1-2; 8 positions agree with TRBD1. This CDR3 has 14 amino acids. V was pared by 2 bases and J by 3 bases, with 2 bases of the junction left unmatched. The germline gives CDR1 MDHEN, CDR2 SYDVKM. The CDR3 DNA follows: TGTGCCAGCAGTTTAGGGGGACAGGACTATGGCTACACCTTC. This codes for CASSLGGQDYGYTF.

The chain recombines TRBV20-1 with TRBJ2-7, with TRBD1 identical over 7 bases. Trimming cost V 3 bases and J 5 bases; bases outside gene matches: 1. Germline CDR1 is DFQATT and CDR2 is SNEGSKA (reference sequence). The CDR3 covers 11 residues. This CDR3 is CSASDRDEQYF. The CDR3, as DNA: TGCAGTGCTAGTGACAGGGACGAGCAGTACTTC.

The chain uses TRBV5-1 and TRBJ2-7, with D tentatively TRBD1 (5 bases). The CDR3 runs to 14 residues. CDR1 and CDR2 (germline): SGHRS, YFSETQ. With 0 bases removed from V and 6 bases from J, the gap between germline ends came to 13 bases. The CDR3 bases are TGCGCCAGCAGCTTGGGGGGCGATTTTAGCGAGCAGTACTTC. Its protein is CASSLGGDFSEQYF.

The chain recombines TRBV11-2 with TRBJ2-2; 7 positions agree with TRBD1. Germline values: CDR1 SGHAT, CDR2 FQNNGV. The length of the CDR3 is 17 residues. Trimming took 2 bases from V and 4 from J; bases not matched to a gene: 10. CDR3 residues: CASSLTVTGTSTGELFF. The DNA of the CDR3 is TGTGCCAGCAGCTTAACGGTGACAGGGACGAGCACCGGGGAGCTGTTTTTT.

The CDR3 loop is CASSGGTDPNYGYTF. CDR3 DNA sequence: TGTGCCAGCAGCGGTGGGACAGATCCTAACTATGGCTACACCTTC. V usage is TRBV9 and J usage is TRBJ1-2; 7 positions match TRBD1. The CDR3 has 15 residues. After removal of 3 bases from V and 0 bases from J, the junction contained 5 bases not matched to a gene. Germline values: CDR1 SGDLS, CDR2 YYNGEE.